A single sample gave rise to the 5 T cell receptor beta chains below, sequenced in a study of PD-L1 blockade in urothelial cancer. As to time point: peripheral blood 6 weeks after treatment start. The data were produced by immunoSEQ multiplex PCR, yet TCRdb's version contains in-frame clones alone and is incomplete. This sample carries 40,000 to 50,000 clones, more than 75% of them seen once, and the ten largest clones take around 13%. The source material was PBMCs, sampled around atezolizumab (anti-PD-L1) treatment. These receptor sequences come from a man aged 55-75 years with urothelial cancer.

This sequence joins TRBV28 and TRBJ1-2; D unresolved. The length of the CDR3 is 12 residues. The germline V and J ends were trimmed by 5 bases and 8 bases, with 12 bases remaining between them. CDR1 is MDHEN and CDR2 is SYDVKM in the germline V gene. For the CDR3, the DNA is TGTGCCAGCAGTGGCCCCACTAGCGGCTACACCTTC. Its translation: CASSGPTSGYTF.

This clone was observed once. The chain's CDR3 is CASSLGGGFSGNTIYF. The CDR3 DNA sequence: TGTGCCAGCAGCTTAGGAGGGGGCTTCTCTGGAAACACCATATATTTT. The chain carries TRBV7-2 and TRBJ1-3; the match to TRBD1 covers 7 bases. V shed 1 base and J 0 bases; nucleotides not matched to a gene: 3. CDR1 is SGHTA, CDR2 FQGNSA, per germline. The CDR3 spans 16 residues.

This clone appeared once. The CDR3 sequence is CAISESPGFNNSPLHF. CDR3 bases: TGTGCCATCAGTGAGTCGCCAGGTTTTAATAATTCACCCCTCCACTTT. V gene TRBV10-3 combines with J gene TRBJ1-6; no definite D call. Germline V CDR1 and CDR2: ENHRY, SYGVKD. This CDR3 has 16 residues. V was clipped by 0 bases and J by 5 bases, with 11 bases between them.

This chain uses TRBV18 with TRBJ1-5, with 8 bases identical to TRBD1. Trimming removed 3 bases from V and 1 base from J; junction bases left unmatched: 2. In germline, CDR1 is KGHSH, CDR2 LQKENI. The length of the CDR3 is 15 residues. The CDR3 bases are TGTGCCAGCTCACCCCAGGGGGCAAGCAATCAGCCCCAGCATTTT. As protein: CASSPQGASNQPQHF.

The V gene is TRBV11-2, the J gene TRBJ2-5; weak D call: TRBD1 (5 bases). Germline CDR1 is SGHAT and CDR2 is FQNNGV. This CDR3 spans 16 amino acids. V was cut by 1 base and J by 4 bases, with 16 bases left in between. The CDR3 loop is CASSLGGSPPSETQYF. DNA for the CDR3: TGTGCCAGCAGCTTAGGGGGCAGCCCTCCCTCAGAGACCCAGTACTTC.